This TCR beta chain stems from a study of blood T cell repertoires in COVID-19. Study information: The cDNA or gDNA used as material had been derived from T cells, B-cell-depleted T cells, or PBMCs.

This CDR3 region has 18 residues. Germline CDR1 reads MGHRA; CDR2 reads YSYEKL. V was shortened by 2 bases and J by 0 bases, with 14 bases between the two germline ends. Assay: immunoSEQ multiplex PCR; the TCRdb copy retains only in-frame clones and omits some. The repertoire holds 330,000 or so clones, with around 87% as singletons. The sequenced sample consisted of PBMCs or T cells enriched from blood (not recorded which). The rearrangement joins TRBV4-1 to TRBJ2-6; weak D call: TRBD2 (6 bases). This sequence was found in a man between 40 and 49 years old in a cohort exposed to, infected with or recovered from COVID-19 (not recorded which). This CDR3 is CASSQPGLFPSGANVLTF. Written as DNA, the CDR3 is TGCGCCAGCAGCCAACCGGGACTTTTTCCCTCTGGGGCCAACGTCCTGACTTTC.